This TCR beta chain was observed in a study of cytomegalovirus exposure and HLA in healthy donors. The study ran its PCR with 60 Vbeta and 13 Jbeta primers. Only in-frame clones appear in the TCRdb table, and some are missing; sequencing was by immunoSEQ multiplex PCR. Of 95,000 or so clones in the sample, roughly three quarters were seen once. Trimming shortened V by 5 bases and J by 10 bases, and 15 bases separated the two germline ends. Germline values: CDR1 MNHEY, CDR2 SVGAGI. The CDR3 has 14 amino acids. The source material was PBMCs. The chain joins TRBV6-5 to TRBJ1-6; no definite D call. This clonotype was obtained from a woman between 40 and 55 years old in good health and CMV-seronegative. The CDR3 sequence is CASSVVRPYSPLHF. The CDR3 DNA is TGTGCCAGCAGTGTCGTGCGGCCTTACTCACCCCTCCACTTT.